This T cell receptor (beta chain) is from a study of T cells in Graves' hyperthyroidism and ophthalmopathy. Amplification of TCR beta CDR3 regions used RNA as the template. The HTBI primer set drove a first-round RT-PCR of the TCR CDR3. TCRdb re-analysed the multiplex PCR reads in MiXCR, keeping a single row per CDR3 protein. The data show roughly 100,000 distinct CDR3 sequences, with about 51% seen just once and 25% to 30% held by the top ten. CDR1 SGHTA and CDR2 FQGTGA come from the germline V gene. The CDR3 sequence is 16 residues long. V was pared by 5 bases and J by 1 base, with 17 bases between.

J is TRBJ1-1 and V is TRBV7-3; D possibly corresponds to TRBD1 (6 bases). The sample comprised blood. The clonotype comes from a woman in her thirties or forties with Graves' hyperthyroidism. CDR3 loop: CASSAVRGKTNTEAFF. CDR3 nucleotide sequence: TGTGCCAGCAGCGCCGTTAGGGGGAAAACGAACACTGAAGCTTTCTTT.